This T cell receptor (beta chain) is from a study of beta chain features in type 1 diabetes. The study, taken as a whole, reports: In all four CD4+ subsets, TCRB CDR3 length was significantly, moderately reduced in type 1 diabetes. The study found fewer insertions and more deletions at VDJ junctions in type 1 diabetes patients.

Germline CDR1 is SEHNR and CDR2 is FQNEAQ (reference sequence). The V and J ends lost 1 base and 8 bases, in that order; junction bases with no gene match: 9. This CDR3 region has 15 residues. This clone showed up just a few times. Its antigen remains unidentified. TCRB transcripts that were expressed got sequenced, as all of the isolated RNA had been reverse transcribed. Mean read depth for naive, central memory and regulatory T cell samples was approximately 3.57 million reads. Here immunoSEQ multiplex PCR was the method, and the copy in TCRdb shows in-frame clones only, minus some. The sample gives approximately 360,000 clones, 10% to 15% of which show up once; 0.0095% to 0.013% is in the top ten. Sampling consisted of one heparinised blood draw per donor, averaging roughly 100 mL. A CD45RO/CCR7/CD25/CD127/CD95/CD27 panel sorted naive, central memory, regulatory and stem cell-like memory CD4+ cells.

This TCR was sampled from a woman under 30 with type 1 diabetes. The chain employs TRBV7-9 and TRBJ1-2; 8 bases map to TRBD1. The sequenced sample consisted of naive CD4+ T cells from blood. In DNA, the CDR3 is TGTGCCAGCAGCTTAGACGGGACAGGCAGAACGGGCTACACCTTC. This codes for CASSLDGTGRTGYTF. Full variable domain (outside the CDR3, taken from reference TRBV7-9 and TRBJ1-2): DTGVSQNPRHKITKRGQNVTFRCDPISEHNRLYWYRQTLGQGPEFLTYFQNEAQLEKSRLLSDRFSAERPKGSFSTLEIQRTEQGDSAMYLCASSLDGTGRTGYTFGSGTRLTVV.